This is a list of T cell receptor beta chains from one sample in a study of blood T cells in healthy people across ages. TCRdb analysed the 5' RACE reads with MiXCR anew, one entry per CDR3 protein. The table lists fewer than 750,000 distinct CDR3 sequences, around 50% of them singletons. Sequencing was done on a sample of blood. These receptors came from a man at least 80 years old in good health. The CDR3 runs from the conserved cysteine through the conserved F or W. The D gene is left open where the match is weak. A row's size may be missing; if present it is once, few, many or a size class.

TRBJ2-1	TRBD2	16	NA	TRBV12-5	TGTGCTAGTGGTTTGCGCTCTAGCGGGGATATCAATGAGCAGTTCTTC	CASGLRSSGDINEQFF
TRBJ1-1	NA	13	NA	TRBV6-5	TGTGCCAGCAGTTATCGGGGGGCGTCTGAAGCTTTCTTT	CASSYRGASEAFF
TRBJ2-7	NA	14	NA	TRBV20-1	TGCAGTGCAACGGACAGAGTCGATCCCTACGAGCAGTACTTC	CSATDRVDPYEQYF
TRBJ2-3	TRBD2	13	NA	TRBV20-1	TGCAGTGCTCGTAGCGGGTTCACAGATACGCAGTATTTT	CSARSGFTDTQYF
TRBJ2-5	NA	16	NA	TRBV25-1	TGTTCCAGCAGTGAGGGATGGGGCATTTGGGGAGAGACCCAGTACTTC	CSSSEGWGIWGETQYF
TRBJ2-5	NA	15	NA	TRBV5-1	TGCGCCAGCAGCTCGGGTGGGGGGCGCAAAGAGACCCAGTACTTC	CASSSGGGRKETQYF
TRBJ2-1	NA	17	few	TRBV12-3/TRBV12-4	TGTGCCAGCAGCCCGCACCCGTATGGCGGGCCCGAGACTGAGCAGTTCTTC	CASSPHPYGGPETEQFF
TRBJ1-6	NA	14	NA	TRBV11-1	TGTGCCAGCAGCTTCCAGGGAAAGGCGACACCCCTCCACTTT	CASSFQGKATPLHF
TRBJ2-3	TRBD2	16	NA	TRBV5-1	TGCGCCAGCAGCTTGGATGGTAGCGGGGGATCTGATACGCAGTATTTT	CASSLDGSGGSDTQYF
TRBJ2-7	NA	15	NA	TRBV2	TGTGCCAGCAGTGAAGACCGGGACACGATCGACGAGCAGTACTTC	CASSEDRDTIDEQYF
TRBJ2-3	NA	12	NA	TRBV29-1	TGCAGCGCCTGGTACAGGGCTGATACGCAGTATTTT	CSAWYRADTQYF
TRBJ1-2	TRBD1	13	few	TRBV4-1	TGCGCCAGCAGCCTGGACAGGGTTCATCGCTACACCTTC	CASSLDRVHRYTF
TRBJ2-5	NA	14	few	TRBV5-1	TGCGCCAGCAGCTTGGGAGTTATGGGAGAGACCCAGTACTTC	CASSLGVMGETQYF
TRBJ2-2	NA	14	NA	TRBV6-6	TGTGCCAGCAGTCCACTCCCGAATACCAGGGAGCTGTTTTTT	CASSPLPNTRELFF
TRBJ2-7	TRBD1	14	few	TRBV7-2	TGTGCCAGCAGCCCCGACAGGGTCTCTTACGAGCAGTACTTC	CASSPDRVSYEQYF
TRBJ2-1	NA	15	NA	TRBV7-2	TGTGCCAGCAGCCCGGGACTTCCATCTAACAATGAGCAGTTCTTC	CASSPGLPSNNEQFF
TRBJ2-3	NA	15	NA	TRBV5-1	TGCGCCAGCAGCTTGGATGGGGGGTCCCCAGATACGCAGTATTTT	CASSLDGGSPDTQYF
TRBJ2-7	NA	12	once	TRBV20-1	TGCAGTGCGATCGAAGGATACTACGAGCAGTACTTC	CSAIEGYYEQYF